One sample yielded the 25 T cell receptor beta chains listed below, sequenced in a study of T cells in Graves' hyperthyroidism and ophthalmopathy. Amplification yielded TCR beta CDR3 regions, with RNA transcripts as the source. TCR CDR3 regions were first amplified by RT-PCR with HTBI primers. Each CDR3 protein is one row after TCRdb ran MiXCR on the multiplex PCR reads. Of 300,000 to 350,000 distinct CDR3 sequences detected, more than 11% appear once; the ten largest clones hold 20% to 25%. What was sequenced was blood. These receptors all stem from a woman aged 30 to 39 with Graves' hyperthyroidism.

This clonotype was detected only a few times. CDR3 in amino acids: CASSQRGARGNTEAFF. The CDR3 DNA reads as TGTGCCAGCAGCCAACGGGGGGCGAGGGGGAACACTGAAGCTTTCTTT. The rearrangement joins TRBV3-1 to TRBJ1-1; a possible D gene is TRBD1 (6 bases). Germline V gives CDR1 LGHDT, CDR2 YNNKEL (reference sequence). This CDR3 has 16 residues. V dropped 2 bases and J dropped 1 base, with 14 bases sitting between them.

This clonotype was seen at least ten times. This chain joins TRBV6-1 and TRBJ2-5; D possibly corresponds to TRBD1 (6 bases). Germline V gene sequence: CDR1 MNHNS, CDR2 SASEGT. This CDR3 is 14 amino acids long. Trimming took 6 bases from V and 2 from J, leaving 13 bases between them. The CDR3 sequence is CASRGTLTQETQYF. Here the CDR3 DNA reads TGTGCCAGCAGGGGGACACTGACTCAAGAGACCCAGTACTTC.

This clonotype was detected many times. J is TRBJ2-6 and V is TRBV6-1; tentatively, D is TRBD1 (5 bases). The CDR3 length is 18 residues. The germline V and J ends were trimmed by 5 bases and 4 bases, with 21 bases remaining between them. The V gene's germline CDR1 is MNHNS and CDR2 SASEGT. CDR3 nucleotides: TGTGCCAGCAGTTGGGTAACAGGACCTTTACACGGGGCCAACGTCCTGACTTTC. Its translation: CASSWVTGPLHGANVLTF.

This clonotype was found many times. V gene TRBV14 combines with J gene TRBJ2-3, with unresolved D. This CDR3 has 16 amino acids. Germline CDR1 and CDR2: SGHDN and FVKESK. The V gene lost 1 base and the J gene lost 1 base, with 12 bases spanning the gap. The CDR3 nucleotides are TGTGCCAGCAGCCAAGGTCGACGTGAGGGCACAGATACGCAGTATTTT. Its protein product is CASSQGRREGTDTQYF.

The sample holds a few counts of this clonotype. This sequence joins TRBV7-9 and TRBJ1-1; maybe TRBD1 (5 bases). The CDR3 has 13 residues. Trimming removed 5 bases at V and 1 base at J, with 8 bases between. The germline gives CDR1 SEHNR, CDR2 FQNEAQ (reference sequence). This CDR3 is CASSVRENTEAFF. Written as DNA, the CDR3 is TGTGCCAGCAGCGTCAGGGAGAACACTGAAGCTTTCTTT.

The table lists this clonotype with many counts. V and J are TRBV7-9 and TRBJ2-1, with 7 positions matching TRBD1. V lost 0 bases to trimming and J lost 5 bases; unmatched junction nucleotides: 10. The germline gives CDR1 SEHNR, CDR2 FQNEAQ (reference sequence). The CDR3 is 17 amino acids. The CDR3: CASSLAWDRDRDNEQFF. CDR3 coding DNA: TGTGCCAGCAGCTTAGCCTGGGACCGGGACAGAGACAATGAGCAGTTCTTC.

This clonotype was recorded a few times. The chain uses TRBV30 and TRBJ2-5; 16 positions agree with TRBD2. The CDR3 runs 17 residues. The germline V gene encodes CDR1 GTSNPN and CDR2 SVGIG (reference sequence). Unmatched junction bases numbered 7, after V lost 2 bases and J lost 4 bases. The CDR3 protein is CAWSTGTSGRARETQYF. In nucleotides, the CDR3 is TGTGCCTGGAGTACGGGGACTAGCGGGAGGGCCAGAGAGACCCAGTACTTC.

This clonotype has more than one count but fewer than ten. The J gene is TRBJ2-7, the V gene TRBV20-1; 16 positions match TRBD2. The CDR3 covers 20 residues. CDR1 DFQATT and CDR2 SNEGSKA come from the germline V gene (reference sequence). V shed 1 base and J 2 bases; nucleotides not matched to a gene: 14. The CDR3 loop reads CSARGGAGLAGGRGPYEQYF. DNA of the CDR3: TGCAGTGCTAGAGGAGGAGCGGGACTAGCGGGAGGGCGGGGCCCCTACGAGCAGTACTTC.

The chain employs TRBV20-1 and TRBJ1-5; TRBD1 aligns across 8 bases. V lost 6 bases and J lost 5; bases outside the gene matches: 12. The CDR3 spans 15 residues. The germline CDR1 and CDR2 sequences are DFQATT and SNEGSKA (reference sequence). The chain's CDR3 is CSATPSQGADQPQHF. In DNA form, the CDR3 reads TGCAGTGCAACCCCAAGCCAGGGGGCTGATCAGCCCCAGCATTTT.

This clonotype has a count of ten or more. CDR3 sequence (DNA): TGTGCCAGCAGCTTTCTCCCCGGAACTATGAACACTGAAGCTTTCTTT. Protein sequence: CASSFLPGTMNTEAFF. This rearrangement joins TRBV7-9 to TRBJ1-1; D ambiguous. The CDR3 is 16 amino acids. The germline gives CDR1 SEHNR, CDR2 FQNEAQ (reference sequence). V gave up 3 bases and J gave up 0 bases, with 14 bases separating them. The full variable domain, in which reference TRBV7-9 and TRBJ1-1 provide the parts outside the CDR3, is DTGVSQNPRHKITKRGQNVTFRCDPISEHNRLYWYRQTLGQGPEFLTYFQNEAQLEKSRLLSDRFSAERPKGSFSTLEIQRTEQGDSAMYLCASSFLPGTMNTEAFFGQGTRLTVV.

This clonotype came up many times. The V gene is TRBV7-9, the J gene TRBJ1-1, with a weak D call TRBD1 (6 bases). This CDR3 has 15 amino acids. Deletions cut 4 bases from V and 1 base from J, with 13 bases between. Germline V gives CDR1 SEHNR, CDR2 FQNEAQ (reference sequence). CDR3 DNA sequence: TGTGCCAGCAGCTCCTTCCGGGACAAGAACACTGAAGCTTTCTTT. It specifies CASSSFRDKNTEAFF.

The gene calls are TRBV13 and TRBJ2-5; tentatively, D is TRBD1 (5 bases). Germline V gene lookup returns CDR1 PRHDT and CDR2 FYEKMQ (reference sequence). Trimming took 10 bases from V and 1 from J, leaving 19 bases between them. The CDR3 runs 15 residues. CDR3 loop: CATKPRQTRQETQYF. The CDR3 nucleotides read TGTGCCACCAAGCCCCGACAGACCCGCCAAGAGACCCAGTACTTC.

This clonotype was detected a few times. The chain combines TRBV28 with TRBJ1-1; D is possibly TRBD1 (6 bases). Trimming removed 3 bases at V and 1 base at J, with 24 bases between. The germline V gene encodes CDR1 MDHEN and CDR2 SYDVKM. This CDR3 is built from 19 residues. The CDR3 coding sequence is TGTGCCAGCAGTTTTTGGTCAGGAGGAGGGGGTCGCGCGAACACTGAAGCTTTCTTT. Its protein is CASSFWSGGGGRANTEAFF.

This clonotype was detected only a few times. The CDR3 spells CASSLSLAGVNEQYF. In DNA form, the CDR3 reads TGTGCCAGCAGTTTATCCCTAGCGGGAGTCAACGAGCAGTACTTC. The J gene is TRBJ2-7, the V gene TRBV27, with 10 bases that match TRBD2. V lost 0 bases, J lost 5 bases, and 4 bases stayed unmatched. The CDR3 contains 15 residues. Germline V CDR1 and CDR2: MNHEY, SMNVEV (reference sequence).

This clonotype showed up many times. CDR3 coding DNA: TGCAGTGCACAGATGGATGAGCAGTTCTTC. It specifies CSAQMDEQFF. J is TRBJ2-1 and V is TRBV20-1, with no clear D. Germline V gives CDR1 DFQATT, CDR2 SNEGSKA (reference sequence). Trimming stripped 6 bases from V and 8 bases from J, with 8 bases between. The CDR3 is made up of 10 amino acids.

Only a few counts were recorded for this clonotype. The chain uses TRBV20-1 and TRBJ2-5, with D tentatively TRBD2 (5 bases). From germline, CDR1 is DFQATT and CDR2 SNEGSKA (reference sequence). This CDR3 is 12 amino acids long. The ends were cut back, 1 base at V and 13 bases at J, with 16 bases in the middle. CDR3 nucleotides: TGCAGTGCTAGAGCCGCGGCGGACTTAGGGTACTTC. This codes for CSARAAADLGYF.

This clonotype was seen just once. The V gene is TRBV11-2, the J gene TRBJ1-2, with D possibly matching TRBD1 (6 bases). The CDR3 runs to 15 residues. Germline CDR1 SGHAT, CDR2 FQNNGV. Trimming removed 1 base from V and 2 bases from J, with 11 bases in between. This CDR3 is CASSLGATGNYGYTF. The CDR3 DNA is TGTGCCAGCAGCTTAGGGGCTACAGGGAACTATGGCTACACCTTC. The complete variable domain, with remaining parts taken from reference TRBV11-2 and TRBJ1-2, reads EAGVAQSPRYKIIEKRQSVAFWCNPISGHATLYWYQQILGQGPKLLIQFQNNGVVDDSQLPKDRFSAERLKGVDSTLKIQPAKLEDSAVYLCASSLGATGNYGYTFGSGTRLTVV.

This clonotype was counted a few times. The chain has TRBV14 and TRBJ1-2; D is undetermined. The CDR3 is made up of 15 amino acids. In germline, CDR1 is SGHDN, CDR2 FVKESK. The V and J ends lost 4 bases and 6 bases respectively, with 18 bases between them. The CDR3 loop is CASSPAALEFNGYTF. CDR3 nucleotide sequence: TGTGCCAGCAGCCCAGCAGCCCTCGAGTTTAATGGCTACACCTTC.

The sample holds many counts of this clonotype. CDR3 bases: TGTGCCAGCAGTTACGACTACCCGAGCAATGAGCAGTTCTTC. Residues: CASSYDYPSNEQFF. The genes are TRBV6-2 or TRBV6-3 and TRBJ2-1; the D gene is possibly TRBD2 (5 bases). The CDR3 contains 14 residues. Germline V gene sequence: CDR1 MNHEY, CDR2 SVGEGT. Between the trimmed V and J ends, which lost 2 bases and 6 bases, there was a span of 11 bases.

This clonotype was counted ten times or more. This chain links TRBV11-2 with TRBJ1-5; no definite D call. The CDR3 runs to 13 residues. The germline CDR1 and CDR2 sequences are SGHAT and FQNNGV. V shed 0 bases and J shed 6 bases, with 6 bases lying between them. CDR3 sequence (DNA): TGTGCCAGCAGCTTAGATCGGGCTCAGCCCCAGCATTTT. Its translation: CASSLDRAQPQHF.

The rearrangement links TRBV28 to TRBJ2-3, with D possibly matching TRBD1 (8 bases). The V gene lost 6 bases and the J gene lost 3 bases, with 13 bases spanning the gap. Germline CDR1 MDHEN, CDR2 SYDVKM. The length of the CDR3 is 14 residues. The CDR3 here is CASRLQGGTDTQYF. CDR3 DNA: TGTGCCAGCAGGCTACAGGGGGGGACAGATACGCAGTATTTT.

This clonotype showed up many times. The chain has TRBV11-2 and TRBJ1-1; no firm D call. The CDR3 runs to 17 residues. V lost 0 bases and J 3 bases, leaving 17 bases between the germline ends. CDR1 is SGHAT, CDR2 FQNNGV, per germline. CDR3 amino acids: CASSLEFSIDLHTEAFF. The CDR3 DNA reads as TGTGCCAGCAGCTTAGAATTTTCAATAGACCTTCACACTGAAGCTTTCTTT.

The chain carries TRBV6-1 and TRBJ2-3, with D unresolved. The CDR3 runs to 14 residues. V gave up 2 bases and J gave up 4 bases, with 10 bases separating them. Per the germline V gene, CDR1 is MNHNS and CDR2 is SASEGT. Written as DNA, the CDR3 is TGTGCCAGCAGTGAAAACCCGGGTCCAGATACGCAGTATTTT. This codes for CASSENPGPDTQYF.

Notes on this clonotype: The junction departs from germline at one end; a sequencing error may be responsible. This chain uses TRBV6-2 or TRBV6-3 with TRBJ2-1, with D hard to call. CDR1 and CDR2 from the germline V gene are MNHEY and SVGEGT. The CDR3 has 12 residues. The CDR3 sequence is CASNEWPLGQFF. CDR3 DNA sequence: TGCGCCAGCAATGAGTGGCCCCTCGGGCAGTTCTTC.

Many counts were recorded for this clonotype. The chain uses TRBV13 and TRBJ2-5; D remains ambiguous. The CDR3 is 13 amino acids. Germline V CDR1 and CDR2: PRHDT, FYEKMQ (reference sequence). The V end lost 0 bases, the J end lost 5 bases, and 7 bases lay between the germline ends. The CDR3 DNA follows: TGTGCCAGCAGCTTAGGTAAACGGGAGACCCAGTACTTC. It is translated as CASSLGKRETQYF.